This note documents a single T cell receptor beta chain sequence. V lost 1 base to trimming and J lost 6 bases; unmatched junction nucleotides: 7. CDR1 and CDR2 (germline): LGHNA, YNFKEQ. The CDR3 runs to 15 residues. Clones were read by immunoSEQ multiplex PCR, and TCRdb kept only the in-frame ones, dropping some. The data show over 200,000 clones, 90% seen once. The sample originates from a study of blood T cell repertoires in COVID-19. Study-wide context: Samples came from the United States, Italy and Spain, spanning acute and convalescent COVID-19.

The receptor comes from a man aged 25-45 years who had been exposed to COVID-19. V gene TRBV4-2 combines with J gene TRBJ2-7, with TRBD1 identical over 9 bases. The sample was PBMCs or T cells enriched from blood (not recorded which). In nucleotides, the CDR3 is TGTGCCAGCAGCCAAGGACAGGGGGGTGATCGCGAGCAGTACTTC. Translation: CASSQGQGGDREQYF.